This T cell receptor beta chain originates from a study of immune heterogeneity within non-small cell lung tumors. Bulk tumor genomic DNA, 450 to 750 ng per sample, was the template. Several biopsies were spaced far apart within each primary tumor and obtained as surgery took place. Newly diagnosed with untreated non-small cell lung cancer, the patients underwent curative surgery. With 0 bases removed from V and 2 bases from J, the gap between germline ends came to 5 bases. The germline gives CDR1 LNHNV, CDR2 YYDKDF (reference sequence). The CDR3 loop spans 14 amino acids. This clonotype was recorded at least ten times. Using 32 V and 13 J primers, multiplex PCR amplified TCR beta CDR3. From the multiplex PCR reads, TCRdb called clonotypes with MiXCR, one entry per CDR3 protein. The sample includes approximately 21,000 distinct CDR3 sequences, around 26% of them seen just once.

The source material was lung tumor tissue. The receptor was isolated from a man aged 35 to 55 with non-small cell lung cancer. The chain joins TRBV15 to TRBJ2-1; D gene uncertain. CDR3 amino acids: CATSRDAAYNEQFF. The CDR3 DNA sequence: TGTGCCACCAGCAGAGATGCAGCCTACAATGAGCAGTTCTTC.